This T cell receptor (beta chain) was sequenced in a study of T cell changes during pregnancy in multiple sclerosis. Germline V gene lookup returns CDR1 SEHNR and CDR2 FQNEAQ (reference sequence). V was shortened by 5 bases and J by 3 bases, with 7 bases between the two germline ends. CDR3 size: 12 residues. Assay used: immunoSEQ multiplex PCR; TCRdb lists only in-frame clones, some missing. The sample shows 22,000 or so clones, 80% to 95% of them seen only once. The material sequenced was CD8+ T cells from peripheral blood mononuclear cells, taken in the third trimester of pregnancy. The rearrangement uses TRBV7-9 and TRBJ1-1; TRBD1 is a possible D gene (5 bases). The clonotype comes from a female donor with multiple sclerosis, enrolled in a pregnancy study. The DNA for the CDR3 is TGTGCCAGCAGCGGACATGACACTGAAGCTTTCTTT. Residues: CASSGHDTEAFF.